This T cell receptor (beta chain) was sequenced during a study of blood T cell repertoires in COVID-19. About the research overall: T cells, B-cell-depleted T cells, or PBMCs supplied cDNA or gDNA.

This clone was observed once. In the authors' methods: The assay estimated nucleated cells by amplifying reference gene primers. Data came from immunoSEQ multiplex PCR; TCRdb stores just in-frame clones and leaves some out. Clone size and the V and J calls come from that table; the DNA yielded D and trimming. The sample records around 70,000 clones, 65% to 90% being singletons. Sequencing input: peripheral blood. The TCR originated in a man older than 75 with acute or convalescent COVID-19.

For the CDR3, the DNA is TGTGCCAGCAGCTTAGAACTAAACATTCAGTACTTC. This gives the protein CASSLELNIQYF. This sequence joins TRBV11-3 and TRBJ2-4; D remains unclear. Germline CDR1 and CDR2: SGHNT and YENEEA. This CDR3 contains 12 residues. Trimming stripped 0 bases from V and 6 bases from J, with 3 bases between.